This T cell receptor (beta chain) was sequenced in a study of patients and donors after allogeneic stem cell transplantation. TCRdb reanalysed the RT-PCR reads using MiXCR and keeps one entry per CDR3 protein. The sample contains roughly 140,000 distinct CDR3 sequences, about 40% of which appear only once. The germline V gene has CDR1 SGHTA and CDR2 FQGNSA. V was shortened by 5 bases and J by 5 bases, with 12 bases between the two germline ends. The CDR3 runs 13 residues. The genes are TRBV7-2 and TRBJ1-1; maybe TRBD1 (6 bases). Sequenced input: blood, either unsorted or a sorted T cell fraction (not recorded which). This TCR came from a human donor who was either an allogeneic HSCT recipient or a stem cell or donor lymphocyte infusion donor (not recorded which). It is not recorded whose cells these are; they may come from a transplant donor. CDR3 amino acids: CASSNGQLTEAFF. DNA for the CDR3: TGTGCCAGCAGCAATGGACAGCTTACTGAAGCTTTCTTT.